This is a list of T cell receptor beta chains from one sample in a study of Graves' ophthalmopathy and Graves' hyperthyroidism. TCRdb recomputed calls from the multiplex PCR reads with MiXCR, one row per CDR3 protein. The data hold 240,000 or so distinct CDR3 sequences, with 45% observed a single time. The material sequenced was peripheral blood. The receptors here all came from an adult man with Graves' ophthalmopathy. CDR3s include the opening cysteine and the closing phenylalanine or tryptophan. D genes are given only for firm matches. Rows give clone size only sometimes, using once, few, many, or a class for an expanded clone.

D: NA
V: TRBV20-1
size: NA
J: TRBJ1-2
DNA: TGCAGTGCTAGAGATTGGGGGGATGACTATGGCTACACCTTC
CDR3: CSARDWGDDYGYTF

D: TRBD1
V: TRBV20-1
size: NA
J: TRBJ2-7
DNA: TGCAGTGCTAGGGGGACAGACTACGAGCAGTACTTC
CDR3: CSARGTDYEQYF

D: NA
V: TRBV10-3
size: NA
J: TRBJ1-1
DNA: TGTGCCAGCACCCTCAATCGGGCCACCAACACTGAAGCTTTCTTT
CDR3: CASTLNRATNTEAFF

D: NA
V: TRBV9
size: NA
J: TRBJ2-2
DNA: TGTGCCAGCAGCCAAGACCGAGATAGTTTTAACACCGGGGAGCTGTTTTTT
CDR3: CASSQDRDSFNTGELFF

D: NA
V: TRBV10-2
size: NA
J: TRBJ1-2
DNA: TGCGCCAGCAGTGCTGGGGCTTTCGGTGGCTACACCTTC
CDR3: CASSAGAFGGYTF

D: NA
V: TRBV3-1
size: NA
J: TRBJ1-1
DNA: TGTGCCAGCACCCCGCAGGGTGCGGACACTGAAGCTTTCTTT
CDR3: CASTPQGADTEAFF

D: TRBD2
V: TRBV9
size: few
J: TRBJ2-2
DNA: TGTGCCAGCAGCGTCAGCGGGCTAGCGGGAGGGGACGGTGTGCTGTTTTTT
CDR3: CASSVSGLAGGDGVLFF

D: NA
V: TRBV15
size: many
J: TRBJ2-5
DNA: TGTGCCACCAGCAGAGACCGGGGGGCACTGGGGACCCAGTACTTC
CDR3: CATSRDRGALGTQYF

D: NA
V: TRBV6-6
size: NA
J: TRBJ1-2
DNA: TGTGCCAGCAGCACGACGTCGGCTAACTATGGCTACACCTTC
CDR3: CASSTTSANYGYTF

D: NA
V: TRBV29-1
size: many
J: TRBJ1-2
DNA: TGCAGCGTTGAAGAACTACAGACCAACTATGGCTACACCTTC
CDR3: CSVEELQTNYGYTF

D: NA
V: TRBV10-3
size: few
J: TRBJ1-5
DNA: TGTGCCATCAGTGAGTCCGGCGGCTGGGCAGGCCCCTTTTCACCCCAGCATTTT
CDR3: CAISESGGWAGPFSPQHF

D: TRBD2
V: TRBV9
size: NA
J: TRBJ2-5
DNA: TGTGCCAGCAGCGTAGACGTGGTTGCGGGGGGGCCTGGTAAGACCCAGTACTTC
CDR3: CASSVDVVAGGPGKTQYF

D: NA
V: TRBV10-1
size: NA
J: TRBJ2-1
DNA: TGCGCCAGCAGTGAAGTTGTTGGCGGGGAGCAGTTCTTC
CDR3: CASSEVVGGEQFF